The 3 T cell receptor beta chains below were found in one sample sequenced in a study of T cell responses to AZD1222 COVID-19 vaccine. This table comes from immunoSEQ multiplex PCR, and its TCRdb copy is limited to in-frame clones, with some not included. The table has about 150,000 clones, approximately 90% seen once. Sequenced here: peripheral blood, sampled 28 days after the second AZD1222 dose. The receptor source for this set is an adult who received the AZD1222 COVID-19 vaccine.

For the CDR3, the DNA is TGTGCCAGCAGCCCCGACAGGGAAAAGACCCAGTACTTC. Protein: CASSPDREKTQYF. The genes are TRBV3-1 (or the pseudogene TRBV3-2) and TRBJ2-5, with TRBD1 identical over 7 bases. The CDR3 is 13 amino acids. The ends lost 4 bases at V and 6 bases at J; junction bases unmatched: 5. Germline CDR1 reads LGHDT; CDR2 reads YNNKEL (reference sequence).

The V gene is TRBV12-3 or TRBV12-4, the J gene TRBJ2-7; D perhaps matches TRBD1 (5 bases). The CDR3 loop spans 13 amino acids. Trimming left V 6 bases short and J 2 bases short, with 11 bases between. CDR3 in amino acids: CASRKQETYEQYF. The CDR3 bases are TGTGCCAGCAGGAAACAGGAGACCTACGAGCAGTACTTC.

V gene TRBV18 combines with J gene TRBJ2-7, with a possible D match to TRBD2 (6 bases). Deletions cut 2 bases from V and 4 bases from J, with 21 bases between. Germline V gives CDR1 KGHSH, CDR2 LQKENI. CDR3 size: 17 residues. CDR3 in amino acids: CASSPTGGPRAGYEQYF. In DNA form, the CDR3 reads TGTGCCAGCTCACCAACCGGGGGACCTCGGGCGGGATACGAGCAGTACTTC.